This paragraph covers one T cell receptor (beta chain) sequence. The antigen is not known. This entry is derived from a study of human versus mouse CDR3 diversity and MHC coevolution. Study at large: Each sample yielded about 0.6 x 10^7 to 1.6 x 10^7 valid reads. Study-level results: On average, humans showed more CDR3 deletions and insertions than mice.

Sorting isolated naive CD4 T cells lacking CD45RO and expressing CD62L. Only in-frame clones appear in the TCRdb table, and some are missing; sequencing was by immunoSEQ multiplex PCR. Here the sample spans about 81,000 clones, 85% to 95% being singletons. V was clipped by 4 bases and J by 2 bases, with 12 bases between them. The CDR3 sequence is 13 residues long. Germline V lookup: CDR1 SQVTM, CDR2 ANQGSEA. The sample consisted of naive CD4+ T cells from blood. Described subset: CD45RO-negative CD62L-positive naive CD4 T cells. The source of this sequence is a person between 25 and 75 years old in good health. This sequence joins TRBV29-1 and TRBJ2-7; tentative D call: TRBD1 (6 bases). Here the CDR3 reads CSVGKGGAYEQYF. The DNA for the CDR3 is TGCAGCGTTGGAAAAGGGGGTGCCTACGAGCAGTACTTC.